These 9 T cell receptor beta chains originate from one sample sequenced in a study of T cell repertoires in cytomegalovirus infection. TCRdb ran MiXCR on the reads and lists one entry per CDR3 protein. The table shows about 150,000 distinct CDR3 sequences, with less than 25% occurring only once. Sequencing was done on a sample of PBMCs. These receptors were obtained from a human donor in good health (CMV status not recorded). Some clones in this sample may be carry-over from other donors' samples.

This clonotype was seen only a few times. The chain recombines TRBV29-1 with TRBJ2-7; the D call may be TRBD1 or TRBD2 (5 bases each). CDR3 size: 13 residues. The germline V gene encodes CDR1 SQVTM and CDR2 ANQGSEA. V was shortened by 6 bases and J by 2 bases, with 14 bases between the two germline ends. CDR3 residues: CSVGAAGPYEQYF. CDR3 sequence (DNA): TGCAGCGTCGGGGCGGCAGGGCCCTACGAGCAGTACTTC.

This clonotype was picked up a small number of times. The CDR3 sequence is CASSPRFSEAFF. The CDR3 nucleotides read TGTGCCAGCAGTCCGAGGTTTTCTGAAGCTTTCTTT. This chain joins TRBV28 and TRBJ1-1; D not certain. V was trimmed by 5 bases and J by 6 bases, leaving 10 bases between them. Germline values: CDR1 MDHEN, CDR2 SYDVKM. The CDR3 runs 12 residues.

This clonotype came up once. The V gene is TRBV20-1, the J gene TRBJ1-2; maybe TRBD1 (5 bases). V gave up 5 bases and J gave up 3 bases, with 13 bases separating them. The length of the CDR3 is 13 residues. CDR1 DFQATT and CDR2 SNEGSKA come from the germline V gene (reference sequence). The CDR3, as DNA: TGCAGTGCTCGCACGCAGGGAGACTATGGCTACACCTTC. It is translated as CSARTQGDYGYTF.

The gene calls are TRBV29-1 and TRBJ2-2; D unclear. This CDR3 is built from 11 residues. Trimming took 7 bases from V and 6 from J, leaving 9 bases between them. The germline gives CDR1 SQVTM, CDR2 ANQGSEA. The CDR3 is CSAPIAGELFF. The CDR3, as DNA: TGCAGCGCCCCTATCGCCGGGGAGCTGTTTTTT.

The rearrangement uses TRBV7-9 and TRBJ2-7; D might be TRBD2 (5 bases). The germline gives CDR1 SEHNR, CDR2 FQNEAQ (reference sequence). This CDR3 contains 14 residues. V was cut by 0 bases and J by 1 base, with 7 bases left in between. The CDR3 region has the DNA TGTGCCAGCAGCTTAGCCCGGGATTCCTACGAGCAGTACTTC. Protein product: CASSLARDSYEQYF.

This chain links TRBV5-5 with TRBJ1-1, with D hard to call. The CDR3 runs to 13 residues. V lost 4 bases and J 1 base, leaving 8 bases between the germline ends. Germline-derived CDR1 and CDR2 are SGHKS and YYEKEE (reference sequence). Here the CDR3 reads CASSVKGNTEAFF. The CDR3 nucleotides read TGTGCCAGCAGCGTAAAGGGGAACACTGAAGCTTTCTTT.

The table lists this clonotype with a few counts. V usage is TRBV6-2 or TRBV6-3 and J usage is TRBJ2-2, with 8 bases that match TRBD2. The length of the CDR3 is 15 residues. From germline, CDR1 is MNHEY and CDR2 SVGEGT. J was trimmed by 4 bases and V by 4 bases; bases with no gene match: 5. CDR3 bases: TGTGCCAGCAGTTCGGGGGGGTACGGCACCGGGGAGCTGTTTTTT. It specifies CASSSGGYGTGELFF.

The V call is TRBV7-9, the J call TRBJ1-2; the D is unclear. Trimming took off 4 bases at V and 8 bases at J, with 11 bases between the two ends. Germline-derived CDR1 and CDR2 are SEHNR and FQNEAQ (reference sequence). The CDR3 extends over 12 amino acids. The CDR3 reads CASSSQNGGYTF. The CDR3 DNA sequence: TGTGCCAGCAGCTCACAAAACGGGGGCTACACCTTC.

In this sample, this clonotype turned up a few times. The CDR3, as DNA: TGTGCCAGCAGTGCGTACCGAGCTTACGAGCAGTACTTC. Encoded protein: CASSAYRAYEQYF. The chain combines TRBV28 with TRBJ2-7; D gene ambiguous. CDR1 MDHEN and CDR2 SYDVKM come from the germline V gene. The CDR3 has 13 residues. V was cut by 5 bases and J by 4 bases, with 12 bases left in between.